The rows below give T cell receptor beta chains drawn from one sample of a study of OX40 agonist ivuxolimab in advanced cancers. Sequenced by immunoSEQ multiplex PCR; TCRdb stores in-frame clones only, minus some. This sample has more than 60,000 clones; approximately 83% occur once, and the top ten carry approximately 4.8%. Sequencing used CD4+ or CD8+ T cells sorted from blood, obtained in a trial of the OX40 agonist ivuxolimab. Receptors were obtained from an adult with an advanced solid tumor such as melanoma, head and neck, liver or kidney cancer. CDR3s include the opening cysteine and the closing phenylalanine or tryptophan. The order of the fields is D gene, V gene, CDR3 protein. The D gene is left open where the match is weak.

D: .
V: TRBV28
CDR3: CASSRRGEQFF

D: .
V: TRBV5-1
CDR3: CASSLGRGAEGYTF

D: TRBD2
V: TRBV5-6
CDR3: CASSLEGTGGLAKNIQYF

D: .
V: TRBV7-6
CDR3: CASSSSGRSGANVLTF

D: .
V: TRBV7-9
CDR3: CASSLGQSNQPQHF

D: .
V: TRBV15
CDR3: CATSRDRGPYEQYF

D: .
V: TRBV5-5
CDR3: CASSLDFLRGAHTF

D: TRBD2
V: TRBV4-2
CDR3: CASSQEPRGGVTGELFF

D: .
V: TRBV11-2
CDR3: CASSLDGGARDSPLHF

D: TRBD2
V: TRBV10-3
CDR3: CAIALAGGQGTQYF

D: TRBD1
V: TRBV7-2
CDR3: CASSLGTGPPMNTEAFF

D: .
V: TRBV21-1
CDR3: CASSVGVPSESSYEQYF

D: TRBD2
V: TRBV27
CDR3: CASTRGGNTGELFF

D: TRBD2
V: TRBV6-5
CDR3: CASSSRTRAYEQYF

D: .
V: TRBV5-1
CDR3: CASSSGPGSSSGNTIYF

D: .
V: TRBV9
CDR3: CASSAAADDSNQPQHF

D: .
V: TRBV7-6
CDR3: CASSLGGQTPYGYTF

D: .
V: TRBV5-5
CDR3: CASSSQRWTSTDTQYF

D: TRBD1
V: TRBV19
CDR3: CASSPRDRALGELFF

D: .
V: TRBV28
CDR3: CASSLHGDSPLHF

D: .
V: TRBV7-2
CDR3: CASSPRGVQGSYEQYF

D: .
V: TRBV7-9
CDR3: CASSQPGRGSPLHF

D: .
V: TRBV5-4
CDR3: CASSSPPLAEQFF

D: TRBD1
V: TRBV19
CDR3: CASSISSGQGFFNQPQHF

D: .
V: TRBV5-1
CDR3: CASSLGSGREETQYF

D: .
V: TRBV5-8
CDR3: CASSLGQKNTEAFF

D: .
V: TRBV28
CDR3: CASRTQGGETQYF